This T cell receptor (beta chain) was retrieved from a study of T cells after yellow fever vaccination. Study as a whole: SMART-Seq v4 Ultra Low Input prepared the low-cell-number fractions.

Germline V CDR1 and CDR2: SEHNR, FQNEAQ (reference sequence). The J segment lost 5 bases and the V segment lost 2 bases, leaving 3 bases of the junction unmatched. The CDR3 extends over 14 amino acids. The study made its TCR cDNA through 5'RACE template switching. That step introduced a universal primer site along with UMIs. TCRdb used MiXCR to reprocess the 5' RACE reads, holding one entry per CDR3 protein. The sample includes a few hundred thousand distinct CDR3 sequences, 15% to 20% of them seen just once. Notes on this clonotype: Its antigen is as yet unknown.

Notes on the study in general: Although most clonotypes did not, a small share appeared in both CD4 and CD8 compartments. Reappearance after the booster was observed for most primary-vaccination clones (about 96% CD4, roughly 90% CD8).

The chain has TRBV7-9 and TRBJ2-5; 9 bases are a match to TRBD1. The clonotype was recovered from a man between 25 and 39 years old who received the YFV17D yellow fever vaccine. Source: PBMCs, taken 15 days after the yellow fever booster vaccination. DNA for the CDR3: TGTGCCAGCAGCTTAAGGGACAGGGTGGAGACCCAGTACTTC. Protein product: CASSLRDRVETQYF.